These 13 T cell receptor beta chains share one sample of origin, sequenced in a study of identical twins. Each CDR3 protein gets one entry after TCRdb re-called the 5' RACE reads with MiXCR. The table has about 550,000 distinct CDR3 sequences, around 20% seen once; the top ten hold around 0.48%. These same records also appear under a second study, on yellow fever vaccine responses in identical twins.

Sequenced material: CD4+ T cells sorted from blood. The receptor set was obtained from a woman under 30 in good health.

This chain links TRBV28 with TRBJ2-3, with D tentatively TRBD2 (5 bases). Germline CDR1 is MDHEN and CDR2 is SYDVKM. The CDR3 runs to 17 residues. V was trimmed by 2 bases and J by 4 bases, leaving 19 bases between them. CDR3 DNA: TGTGCCAGCAGTTTAGGTAGCTGGTATCTGGGAGCAGATACGCAGTATTTT. Amino acid sequence: CASSLGSWYLGADTQYF. Based on the CDR3 plus reference TRBV28 and TRBJ2-3, the full variable domain is DVKVTQSSRYLVKRTGEKVFLECVQDMDHENMFWYRQDPGLGLRLIYFSYDVKMKEKGDIPEGYSVSREKKERFSLILESASTNQTSMYLCASSLGSWYLGADTQYFGPGTRLTVL.

V usage is TRBV12-3 or TRBV12-4 and J usage is TRBJ2-1; D remains ambiguous. The CDR3 is 15 residues long. The V gene lost 3 bases and the J gene lost 6 bases, with 15 bases spanning the gap. The CDR3 region is CASSFDLGVLNEQFF. The CDR3 DNA sequence: TGTGCCAGCAGTTTTGATCTTGGGGTTCTCAATGAGCAGTTCTTC.

This clonotype was seen repeatedly, ten times or more. The V call is TRBV12-3 or TRBV12-4, the J call TRBJ2-7; the D is unclear. V lost 2 bases and J 2 bases, leaving 4 bases between the germline ends. The CDR3 length is 12 residues. CDR3 DNA: TGTGCCAGCAGTTTACGAACCTACGAGCAGTACTTC. Translating gives CASSLRTYEQYF.

This clonotype was seen a few times. V is TRBV2 and J is TRBJ2-1; TRBD1 matches at 10 bases. This CDR3 has 14 residues. The V and J ends lost 7 bases and 6 bases, in that order; junction bases with no gene match: 6. The germline V gene has CDR1 SNHLY and CDR2 FYNNEI. CDR3 amino acids: CASTRTGGGNEQFF. The DNA of the CDR3 is TGTGCCAGCACCAGGACAGGGGGTGGCAATGAGCAGTTCTTC.

This chain uses TRBV4-1 with TRBJ2-6; the D is unclear. V was pared by 3 bases and J by 0 bases, with 6 bases between. The CDR3 has 15 amino acids. CDR1 and CDR2 (germline): MGHRA, YSYEKL. In nucleotides, the CDR3 is TGCGCCAGCAGCCACCCAAGCTCTGGGGCCAACGTCCTGACTTTC. This sequence encodes CASSHPSSGANVLTF.

The V and J genes are TRBV6-5 and TRBJ2-6; D is tentatively TRBD1 or TRBD2 (7 bases each). Germline CDR1 reads MNHEY; CDR2 reads SVGAGI. The V and J ends lost 0 bases and 1 base respectively, with 10 bases between them. The CDR3 runs 17 residues. Here the CDR3 reads CASSYSQGGSGANVLTF. The CDR3 region has the DNA TGTGCCAGCAGTTACTCTCAGGGGGGGTCTGGGGCCAACGTCCTGACTTTC.

The chain combines TRBV5-1 with TRBJ2-1; perhaps TRBD2 as D (6 bases). The CDR3 sequence is 16 residues long. Germline lookup yields CDR1 SGHRS and CDR2 YFSETQ. With 4 bases removed from V and 1 base from J, the gap between germline ends came to 15 bases. CDR3 in amino acids: CASSSQRRESYNEQFF. As DNA, the CDR3 is TGCGCCAGCAGCAGTCAGCGGAGGGAGTCCTACAATGAGCAGTTCTTC. The full variable domain, completed using reference TRBV5-1 and TRBJ2-1, is KAGVTQTPRYLIKTRGQQVTLSCSPISGHRSVSWYQQTPGQGLQFLFEYFSETQRNKGNFPGRFSGRQFSNSRSEMNVSTLELGDSALYLCASSSQRRESYNEQFFGPGTRLTVL.

The chain combines TRBV7-8 with TRBJ2-6; a weak D match, TRBD1 (5 bases). Trimming stripped 3 bases from V and 0 bases from J, with 12 bases between. The CDR3 spans 17 residues. Germline lookup yields CDR1 SGHVS and CDR2 FQNEAQ. In DNA, the CDR3 is TGTGCCAGCAGCTTCTTACGACAGATCTCTGGGGCCAACGTCCTGACTTTC. It yields the protein CASSFLRQISGANVLTF.

This clonotype came up a few times. This rearrangement joins TRBV28 to TRBJ2-7; 7 bases match TRBD2. The germline V gene encodes CDR1 MDHEN and CDR2 SYDVKM. V trimming: 10 bases; J trimming: 2 bases; junction bases outside the gene matches: 5. The CDR3 runs to 12 residues. In nucleotides, the CDR3 is TGTGCCACTCTAGCGGTTCCCTACGAGCAGTACTTC. Residues: CATLAVPYEQYF. The whole variable domain, remainder taken from reference TRBV28 and TRBJ2-7, is DVKVTQSSRYLVKRTGEKVFLECVQDMDHENMFWYRQDPGLGLRLIYFSYDVKMKEKGDIPEGYSVSREKKERFSLILESASTNQTSMYLCATLAVPYEQYFGPGTRLTVT.

There are a few counts of this clonotype. The chain employs TRBV12-3 or TRBV12-4 and TRBJ1-6, with no clear D. The CDR3 consists of 14 residues. V was pared by 4 bases and J by 10 bases, with 14 bases between. Here the CDR3 reads CASSSRIGRSPLHF. The CDR3 DNA sequence: TGTGCCAGCAGTTCCCGAATAGGGAGGTCACCCCTCCACTTT.

This clonotype was picked up a small number of times. The chain recombines TRBV9 with TRBJ2-3, with 8 bases identical to TRBD1. V shed 0 bases and J 5 bases; nucleotides not matched to a gene: 8. The CDR3 runs 16 residues. Germline-derived CDR1 and CDR2 are SGDLS and YYNGEE. CDR3 sequence (DNA): TGTGCCAGCAGCGTAGTAAAGACAGGGGACCTAGATACGCAGTATTTT. Amino acid sequence: CASSVVKTGDLDTQYF.

The chain joins TRBV5-5 to TRBJ2-3, with 9 bases lining up with TRBD2. After removal of 5 bases from V and 0 bases from J, the junction contained 4 bases not matched to a gene. The CDR3 is 15 residues long. Germline values: CDR1 SGHKS, CDR2 YYEKEE (reference sequence). CDR3 nucleotide sequence: TGTGCCAGCAGAACTAGCGGGTCTAGCACAGATACGCAGTATTTT. Amino acids: CASRTSGSSTDTQYF.

The chain combines TRBV29-1 with TRBJ1-1; 7 nucleotides match TRBD1. CDR1 and CDR2 from the germline V gene are SQVTM and ANQGSEA. V dropped 7 bases and J dropped 1; count of bases not matched to a gene: 0. The CDR3 covers 11 residues. The CDR3 protein is CSDRGNTEAFF. The CDR3 coding sequence is TGCAGCGACAGGGGGAACACTGAAGCTTTCTTT.